The TCR beta chain described here comes from a study of early T cells in non-severe SARS-CoV-2 infection (dated by TCRdb to about 2021). Study-level background: Because TCR sequencing relied on bulk RNA taken from unsorted whole blood, pairing of alpha and beta chains was not possible. Study-wide findings and limitations: VDJdb matching was skewed toward anti-spike CD8 responses and likely underestimated virus-specific expansions, missing private and CD4 specificities.

Library preparation used 5' RACE. The data were produced on a NextSeq 500. Unique molecular identifiers were attached to individual cDNA molecules in the TCR library protocol so that sequencing error and PCR bias could be corrected. Both TCR alpha and beta chains were sequenced, and tight co-correlation was observed between alpha and beta sequence abundances in each sample. Per the authors' processing: V gene, J gene and CDR3 annotation of TCR sequences was performed with Decombinator V4. Expanded TCRs were defined as changing significantly between any two time points under a Poisson model with p below 0.0001. TCR abundances were normalised to the total number of TCRs sequenced per sample and expressed as counts per million. A search of VDJdb, accessed on 1 November 2021, was run for TCRs annotated to CMV, EBV and SARS-CoV-2, with TCRs annotated for multiple antigens excluded. The public reads were reprocessed in TCRdb via fastp at Q25 and MiXCR, keeping in-frame beta chains. For every CDR3 protein sequence, its rows merge into one entry that carries the most common genes and DNA. TCRdb's processing, not the study's, gives the V and J calls here. This sample comprises approximately 100,000 distinct CDR3 sequences, roughly 17% of them detected only once. 1.3% of the sample comes from the top ten.

The sample holds a few counts of this clonotype. Its antigen has not been determined. Nothing much larger sits one base from this clone, and base qualities are not available. The study was a case-control design nested within a healthcare worker cohort in London, UK, with weekly nasopharyngeal swab PCR tests and blood sampling. Healthcare workers were enrolled in the week of the UK lockdown, from 23 to 31 March 2020, and were followed every week for up to roughly 15 weeks. The sequence was collected from an adult who was a healthcare worker with PCR-confirmed SARS-CoV-2 infection or an uninfected control (not recorded which). The specimen was whole blood.

The nucleotide sequence is given as TGTGCCAGCAGTTTATACCAGGGGGCTAGCAATCAGCCCCAGCATTTT. The encoded protein is CASSLYQGASNQPQHF. The rearranged chain carries TRBV12-3 or TRBV12-4 and TRBJ1-5; 8 bases in the middle match TRBD1. V loses 2 bases at its end and J loses 0 bases; junction bases beyond the gene matches: 3. The cysteine opens and the phenylalanine closes a CDR3 of 16 amino acids. Only CDR3 DNA remains: 48 bases, in frame from the first base.